This T cell receptor (beta chain) originates from a study of cytomegalovirus exposure and HLA in healthy donors. The study ran its PCR with 60 Vbeta and 13 Jbeta primers. Clones were read by immunoSEQ multiplex PCR, and TCRdb kept only the in-frame ones, dropping some. Here the sample spans 200,000 or so clones, about 84% being singletons. Germline V gene lookup returns CDR1 ENHRY and CDR2 SYGVKD. Trimming left V 11 bases short and J 7 bases short, with 15 bases between. This CDR3 region has 11 residues. This TCR derives from a man aged 50-59 years in good health and CMV-seronegative. The specimen was PBMCs. This rearrangement joins TRBV10-3 to TRBJ2-7; D ambiguous. The CDR3 loop reads CAVAQSSEQYF. The CDR3 DNA follows: TGTGCCGTTGCACAGTCCTCTGAGCAGTACTTC.